The 9 T cell receptor beta chains reported below all come from one sample, sequenced in a study of T cell changes during pregnancy in multiple sclerosis (dated by TCRdb to the late 2010s). The receptor library was made with the immunoSEQ multiplex PCR assay. TCRdb re-hosts the immuneACCESS table, in-frame sequences only. Its copies lack some clones; in the studies checked, an unresolved V gene accounts for under half of them, and the cause for the rest is not known. In this sample the table shows tens of thousands of clones, approximately 89% of which occur a single time. The biggest ten clones account for around 2.3% of the sample. Source: peripheral blood, taken in the first trimester of pregnancy. All receptors derive from a female donor with multiple sclerosis, enrolled in a pregnancy study.

With respect to this clone: The junction departs from the called germline gene at one end, perhaps through a read error. The rearrangement uses TRBV7-7 and TRBJ2-2; D may be TRBD2 (7 bases). The CDR3 covers 16 residues. The germline V gene encodes CDR1 SSHAT and CDR2 FNYEAQ (reference sequence). CDR3 region: CASSLEAGARTGELFF. The DNA of the CDR3 is TGTGCTAGCAGCTTAGAGGCGGGGGCGAGGACCGGGGAGCTGTTTTTT.

The rearrangement uses TRBV19 and TRBJ2-7; TRBD2 matches 9 bases. The germline CDR1 and CDR2 sequences are LNHDA and SQIVND (reference sequence). V shed 1 base, J shed 6 bases, and the junction held 7 bases outside the gene matches. There are 15 residues in the CDR3. CDR3 coding DNA: TGTGCCAGTAGTATAGCCTCGCGGGAGGGCTCCGAGCAGTACTTC. Its protein product is CASSIASREGSEQYF. Supplemented by reference TRBV19 and TRBJ2-7, the full variable domain reads DGGITQSPKYLFRKEGQNVTLSCEQNLNHDAMYWYRQDPGQGLRLIYYSQIVNDFQKGDIAEGYSVSREKKESFPLTVTSAQKNPTAFYLCASSIASREGSEQYFGPGTRLTVT.

V is TRBV5-1 and J is TRBJ2-6, with no clear D. Trimming took off 4 bases at V and 1 base at J, with 9 bases between the two ends. This CDR3 is built from 15 residues. The germline V gene encodes CDR1 SGHRS and CDR2 YFSETQ. The CDR3 sequence: CASSPVPSGANVLTF. For the CDR3, the DNA is TGCGCCAGCAGCCCTGTCCCGTCTGGGGCCAACGTCCTGACTTTC.

V and J are TRBV2 and TRBJ2-4; no clear D. CDR3 length: 16 residues. Trimming removed 2 bases from V and 2 bases from J, with 13 bases in between. The V gene's germline CDR1 is SNHLY and CDR2 FYNNEI. This CDR3 reads CASSELSSLTKNIQYF. CDR3 bases: TGTGCCAGCAGTGAATTGAGTTCGCTTACCAAAAACATTCAGTACTTC.

The chain's CDR3 is CASSRGQNYGYTF. CDR3 DNA: TGTGCCAGCAGCCGGGGACAGAACTATGGCTACACCTTC. J is TRBJ1-2 and V is TRBV7-2, with 7 nucleotides matching TRBD1. The CDR3 contains 13 residues. Unmatched junction bases numbered 2, after V lost 5 bases and J lost 2 bases. Per germline, CDR1 SGHTA and CDR2 FQGNSA.

This clone was recorded only once. V is TRBV5-1 and J is TRBJ1-2; possibly TRBD1 for D (5 bases). The V end lost 0 bases, the J end lost 4 bases, and 13 bases lay between the germline ends. The CDR3 spans 15 residues. Germline CDR1 reads SGHRS; CDR2 reads YFSETQ. The CDR3 DNA follows: TGCGCCAGCAGCTTGGTAACCCAGGGTAGCTATGGCTACACCTTC. Translation gives CASSLVTQGSYGYTF.

The chain recombines TRBV2 with TRBJ2-1; TRBD2 matches at 7 bases. Germline V gives CDR1 SNHLY, CDR2 FYNNEI. The CDR3 runs 14 residues. V trimming: 6 bases; J trimming: 10 bases; junction bases outside the gene matches: 12. CDR3 nucleotides: TGTGCCAGCAGACTTCGACTAGCCCCCGGAGAGCAGTTCTTC. It encodes CASRLRLAPGEQFF.

This chain connects TRBV27 to TRBJ1-5, with D unresolved. The CDR3 totals 13 residues. V was shortened by 3 bases and J by 4 bases, with 7 bases between the two germline ends. Germline CDR1 is MNHEY and CDR2 is SMNVEV (reference sequence). Written as DNA, the CDR3 is TGTGCCAGCAGTTTTCGGGAAAATCAGCCCCAGCATTTT. Translating it yields CASSFRENQPQHF.

V gene TRBV28 combines with J gene TRBJ2-7, with 8 nucleotides matching TRBD2. Germline V gene lookup returns CDR1 MDHEN and CDR2 SYDVKM. V dropped 5 bases and J dropped 2; count of bases not matched to a gene: 14. This CDR3 region has 17 residues. CDR3 sequence reads: CASSSSGASGRAYEQYF. CDR3 nucleotides: TGTGCCAGCAGTAGTTCTGGGGCTAGCGGGCGAGCCTACGAGCAGTACTTC.